This T cell receptor (beta chain) came from a study of T cell repertoires in cytomegalovirus infection. Study details: Used in the study were CMV epitopes, some recently identified and HLA-C-restricted, others well-studied and HLA-B-restricted. CMV infection together with matching HLA type was indicated by public TCR beta signatures. Overall study results and limits: Within the response measured ex vivo, HLA-C-restricted CMV-specific TCR beta clonotypes were dominant. Carriage of CMV together with the relevant HLA was identifiable through cumulative public TCR beta family frequency.

This clonotype was seen only a few times. Its antigen remains unknown. The length of the CDR3 is 14 residues. The J segment lost 4 bases and the V segment lost 5 bases, leaving 7 bases of the junction unmatched. Germline V gives CDR1 SGHTA, CDR2 FQGTGA. TCRdb reprocessed the reads with MiXCR, giving one entry per CDR3 protein. The table shows around 900,000 distinct CDR3 sequences, with approximately 31% occurring only once. This TCR was sampled from a human donor in good health (CMV status not recorded). Some clones in this sample may be carry-over from other donors' samples. The sample consisted of cultured CD8+ T cells from PBMCs, taken from culture after CMV antigen stimulation. The chain couples TRBV7-3 to TRBJ2-5; TRBD1 matches 7 bases. The CDR3 sequence is CASSHRQGRETQYF. CDR3 bases: TGTGCCAGCAGCCACCGACAGGGTAGAGAGACCCAGTACTTC.